The 13 T cell receptor beta chains listed next were all sequenced from one sample in a study of Graves' ophthalmopathy and Graves' hyperthyroidism. Beta-chain TCR CDR3 regions were amplified from RNA transcripts. Second-round multiplex PCR came after a first-round RT-PCR that employed HTBI primers. TCRdb independently ran MiXCR on the multiplex PCR reads; one entry per CDR3 protein. The sample lists around 1,200,000 distinct CDR3 sequences, roughly 35% occurring once. The specimen was peripheral blood or thyroid tissue (not recorded which). The receptors were sampled from an adult man with Graves' hyperthyroidism.

This clonotype was observed many times. The chain uses TRBV5-8 and TRBJ1-2, with D perhaps TRBD1 (6 bases). Germline CDR1 SGHTS, CDR2 YDEGEE. The CDR3 runs to 14 residues. Deletions cut 2 bases from V and 7 bases from J, with 15 bases between. CDR3 region: CASSFSRSGAGYTF. CDR3 coding DNA: TGTGCCAGCAGCTTCTCGCGTTCAGGGGCTGGCTACACCTTC.

This chain uses TRBV14 with TRBJ1-1; D gene unclear. Per the germline V gene, CDR1 is SGHDN and CDR2 is FVKESK. V was pared by 0 bases and J by 4 bases, with 15 bases between. This CDR3 comprises 16 residues. The CDR3 sequence: CASSQDYGRVGTEAFF. The CDR3 nucleotides read TGTGCCAGCAGCCAAGATTATGGAAGGGTGGGCACTGAAGCTTTCTTT.

The chain couples TRBV25-1 to TRBJ1-1; TRBD1 matches 7 bases. This CDR3 is 13 amino acids long. V was pared by 6 bases and J by 6 bases, with 7 bases of the junction left unmatched. Per germline, CDR1 MGHDK and CDR2 SYGVNS. The CDR3 loop reads CASRRTGAPEAFF. In DNA form, the CDR3 reads TGTGCCAGCAGACGGACAGGAGCACCTGAAGCTTTCTTT.

A note on this clonotype: A much larger clone lies a single base off, so this may be a read error. V is TRBV20-1 and J is TRBJ2-5; TRBD2 agrees at 13 bases. The germline V gene has CDR1 DFQATT and CDR2 SNEGSKA (reference sequence). The CDR3 contains 15 residues. CDR3 DNA sequence: TGCAGTGCAACGGGACTAGCGGGGCCTCAAGGGACCCAGTACTTC. Translated: CSATGLAGPQGTQYF.

V usage is TRBV19 and J usage is TRBJ2-7; 8 nucleotides line up with TRBD2. The CDR3 is 16 amino acids. J gave up 0 bases and V 8 bases, and 12 bases lay outside the gene matches. Germline V gene sequence: CDR1 LNHDA, CDR2 SQIVND (reference sequence). The CDR3 sequence is CASGRFSGASSYEQYF. In DNA form, the CDR3 reads TGTGCCAGTGGTCGTTTTAGCGGGGCGAGCTCCTACGAGCAGTACTTC. Supplemented by reference TRBV19 and TRBJ2-7, the full variable domain reads DGGITQSPKYLFRKEGQNVTLSCEQNLNHDAMYWYRQDPGQGLRLIYYSQIVNDFQKGDIAEGYSVSREKKESFPLTVTSAQKNPTAFYLCASGRFSGASSYEQYFGPGTRLTVT.

The chain employs TRBV7-6 and TRBJ1-4; D unresolved. The CDR3 length is 16 residues. V lost 1 base to trimming and J lost 1 base, with 10 bases between them. The germline V gene has CDR1 SGHVS and CDR2 FNYEAQ. For the CDR3, the DNA is TGTGCCAGCAGCTTAGGGGTTGGGAGAACTAATGAAAAACTGTTTTTT. It specifies CASSLGVGRTNEKLFF.

As regards this clonotype: This may arise from a read error, as a much more abundant clone is one base away. This chain uses TRBV6-6 with TRBJ1-2; D might be TRBD1 (5 bases). Per the germline V gene, CDR1 is MNHNY and CDR2 is SVGAGI (reference sequence). The CDR3 totals 14 residues. DNA of the CDR3: TGTGCCAGCAGGACGAATACAGGTTACTATGGCCACACCTTC. Its translation: CASRTNTGYYGHTF.

In its sample, this clonotype was seen once. The chain joins TRBV30 to TRBJ2-5; 8 bases map to TRBD1. CDR1 and CDR2 from the germline V gene are GTSNPN and SVGIG (reference sequence). The V segment lost 4 bases and the J segment 6 bases; nucleotides outside the gene matches: 10. The CDR3 has 14 residues. In nucleotides, the CDR3 is TGTGCCTGGACGGGACAGGAGTACACGAAGACCCAGTACTTC. It yields the protein CAWTGQEYTKTQYF.

The rearrangement uses TRBV27 and TRBJ2-7; weak D call: TRBD2 (5 bases). Germline assignment: CDR1 MNHEY and CDR2 SMNVEV (reference sequence). The CDR3 spans 14 residues. The V and J ends lost 2 bases and 5 bases respectively, with 13 bases between them. In nucleotides, the CDR3 is TGTGCCAGCAGTTTAATCGGGGTTAGCCACGAGCAGTACTTC. Translating it yields CASSLIGVSHEQYF.

This clonotype was seen a few times. The genes are TRBV5-6 and TRBJ2-7, with a possible D match to TRBD1 (7 bases). V lost 2 bases and J 2 bases, leaving 11 bases between the germline ends. The CDR3 has 14 residues. Germline-derived CDR1 and CDR2 are SGHDT and YYEEEE. CDR3 protein: CASSFPGGTYEQYF. The CDR3 DNA reads TGTGCCAGCAGCTTTCCAGGGGGGACCTACGAGCAGTACTTC. The whole variable domain, filled in from reference TRBV5-6 and TRBJ2-7, reads DAGVTQSPTHLIKTRGQQVTLRCSPKSGHDTVSWYQQALGQGPQFIFQYYEEEERQRGNFPDRFSGHQFPNYSSELNVNALLLGDSALYLCASSFPGGTYEQYFGPGTRLTVT.

This clonotype was found many times. V and J are TRBV20-1 and TRBJ1-2, with D maybe TRBD1 (5 bases). This CDR3 region has 14 residues. Germline V CDR1 and CDR2: DFQATT, SNEGSKA (reference sequence). V lost 0 bases and J lost 3, with 11 bases in between. The CDR3 here is CSARDQRQYYGYTF. The CDR3 DNA is TGCAGTGCTAGAGATCAAAGACAGTACTATGGCTACACCTTC.

The V and J genes are TRBV7-9 and TRBJ2-7; D not resolved. This CDR3 spans 13 amino acids. V lost 4 bases, J lost 1 base, and 8 bases lay in between. CDR1 and CDR2 from the germline V gene are SEHNR and FQNEAQ (reference sequence). CDR3 protein: CASSSSTSYEQYF. In DNA form, the CDR3 reads TGTGCCAGCAGCTCCAGCACGTCCTACGAGCAGTACTTC. The variable domain in full, completed from reference TRBV7-9 and TRBJ2-7, reads DTGVSQNPRHKITKRGQNVTFRCDPISEHNRLYWYRQTLGQGPEFLTYFQNEAQLEKSRLLSDRFSAERPKGSFSTLEIQRTEQGDSAMYLCASSSSTSYEQYFGPGTRLTVT.

Comments on this clonotype: A much larger clone differs from this one at a single base, so this may be a read error. The CDR3 DNA sequence: TGTGCCAGCAACGTCGGGACAGGGAATGGGGAGACCCAGTACTTC. The encoded protein is CASNVGTGNGETQYF. The chain has TRBV11-2 and TRBJ2-5, with 9 positions matching TRBD1. V was pared by 7 bases and J by 5 bases, with 11 bases of the junction left unmatched. Germline V gene lookup returns CDR1 SGHAT and CDR2 FQNNGV. The CDR3 has 15 amino acids.